This T cell receptor (beta chain) is drawn from a study of persistence of HIV-infected CD4 T cells. Study background: Isolated cells were CMV- and HIV-1 Gag-responding CD4+ T cells. Overall study results and limits: Degenerate expanded CDR3beta sequences were enriched among CMV- and Gag-responding cells. Proviral oligoclonality tracked with TCR oligoclonality within the same sorted cells.

CDR3 size: 12 residues. V lost 6 bases and J 1 base, leaving 9 bases between the germline ends. Germline V gene sequence: CDR1 GTSNPN, CDR2 SVGIG (reference sequence). With respect to this clone: Its antigen is currently unknown.

Cells were stimulated with overlapping HIV-1 Gag 15-mer peptides. CD40L-negative CD69-negative CD45RO-high memory CD4+ T cells were sorted as populations depleted of antigen-responding cells. Anti-CD28/CD49d costimulation, CD40-blocking antibody and enfuvirtide were given to CD8-depleted PBMCs for roughly 20 hours. Sequencing used immunoSEQ version 4 in survey mode. Produced via immunoSEQ multiplex PCR; TCRdb's table is partial and in-frame only. This sample carries about 40,000 clones, 75% to 85% of them seen once, and the ten largest clones take approximately 15%. The sample in question was CD4+ T cells sorted from PBMCs after 18-hour stimulation, obtained from a patient who received antiretroviral therapy. V gene TRBV30 combines with J gene TRBJ2-5; unclear D gene. The receptor was derived from an adult man with HIV who was CMV-seropositive. The CDR3 nucleotides are TGTGCCTGTCAGAAGTCCCAAGAGACCCAGTACTTC. Residues: CACQKSQETQYF.